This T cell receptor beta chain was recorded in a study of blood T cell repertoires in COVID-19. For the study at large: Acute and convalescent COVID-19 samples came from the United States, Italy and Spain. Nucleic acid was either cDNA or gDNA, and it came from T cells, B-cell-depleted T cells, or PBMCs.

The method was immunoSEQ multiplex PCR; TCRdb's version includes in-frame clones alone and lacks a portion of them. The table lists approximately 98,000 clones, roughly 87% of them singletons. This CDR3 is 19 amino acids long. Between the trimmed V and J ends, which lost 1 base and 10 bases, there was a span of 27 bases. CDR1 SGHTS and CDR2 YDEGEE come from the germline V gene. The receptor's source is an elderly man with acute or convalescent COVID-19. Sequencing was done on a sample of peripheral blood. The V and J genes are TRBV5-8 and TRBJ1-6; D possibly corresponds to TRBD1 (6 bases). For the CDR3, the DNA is TGTGCCAGCAGCTTGAGCAATACCCCGGCGGACAGTGTATACTCACCCCTCCACTTT. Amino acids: CASSLSNTPADSVYSPLHF.